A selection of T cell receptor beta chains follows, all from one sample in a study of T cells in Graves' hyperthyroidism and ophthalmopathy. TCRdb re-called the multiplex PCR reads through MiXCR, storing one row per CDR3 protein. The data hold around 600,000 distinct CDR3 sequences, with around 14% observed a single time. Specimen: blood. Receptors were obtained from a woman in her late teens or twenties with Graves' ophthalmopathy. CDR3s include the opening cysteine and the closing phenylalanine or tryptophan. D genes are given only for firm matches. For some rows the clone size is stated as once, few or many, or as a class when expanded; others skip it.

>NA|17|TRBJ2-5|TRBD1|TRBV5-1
CASSLYTGTGGGEAQYF
TGCGCCAGCAGCTTATACACCGGGACAGGGGGCGGAGAGGCCCAGTACTTC
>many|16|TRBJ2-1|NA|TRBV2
CASSLSGLLLYNEQFF
TGTGCCAGCAGCCTATCGGGACTCCTCCTCTACAATGAGCAGTTCTTC
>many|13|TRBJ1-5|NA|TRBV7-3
CASSLDGRGPQHF
TGTGCCAGCAGCCTGGACGGCCGCGGGCCCCAGCATTTT
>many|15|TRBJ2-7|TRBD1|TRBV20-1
CSASEYPGQGYEQYF
TGCAGTGCTAGTGAATATCCGGGACAGGGCTACGAGCAGTACTTC
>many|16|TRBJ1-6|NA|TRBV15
CATSREGLRGHSPLHF
TGTGCCACCAGCAGAGAGGGACTGCGGGGACATTCACCCCTCCACTTT
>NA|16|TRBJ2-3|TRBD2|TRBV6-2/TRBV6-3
CASSYSKAGGTDTQYF
TGTGCCAGCAGTTACTCGAAAGCGGGAGGAACAGATACGCAGTATTTT
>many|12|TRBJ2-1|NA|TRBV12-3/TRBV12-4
CASRPTRDEQFF
TGTGCCAGCAGACCGACCAGGGACGAGCAGTTCTTC
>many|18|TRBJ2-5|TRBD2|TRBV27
CASSLLGRGGLAEETQYF
TGTGCCAGCAGTTTATTGGGCCGGGGGGGGCTAGCGGAAGAGACCCAGTACTTC
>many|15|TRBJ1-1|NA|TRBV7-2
CASSFEIAGRTEAFF
TGTGCCAGCAGCTTCGAAATTGCGGGGCGAACTGAAGCTTTCTTT
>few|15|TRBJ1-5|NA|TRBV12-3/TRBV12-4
CASSTSGYSNQPRHF
TGTGCCAGCAGTACCTCAGGATATAGCAATCAGCCCCGGCATTTT
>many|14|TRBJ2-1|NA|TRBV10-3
CAIEAGTTHNEQFF
TGTGCCATCGAAGCCGGGACGACACACAATGAGCAGTTCTTC
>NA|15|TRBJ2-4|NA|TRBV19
CASSFLQGRGNIQYF
TGTGCCAGTAGCTTTCTTCAGGGGAGAGGAAACATTCAGTACTTC
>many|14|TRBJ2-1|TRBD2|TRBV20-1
CSGLAGGGGNEQFF
TGCAGTGGACTAGCGGGAGGAGGGGGGAATGAGCAGTTCTTC
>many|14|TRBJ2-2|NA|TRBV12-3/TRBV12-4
CASTRGSGEGELFF
TGTGCCAGCACCCGAGGCTCGGGGGAAGGGGAGCTGTTTTTT
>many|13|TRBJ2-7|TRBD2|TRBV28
CASRSGTPYEQYF
TGTGCCAGCAGGAGCGGGACTCCCTACGAGCAGTACTTC